Below, 27 T cell receptor beta chains from the same sample are listed, as sequenced in a study of long-term antiretroviral therapy in people with HIV. Version v3.0 of the immunoSEQ assay ran at survey level. Clones were read by immunoSEQ multiplex PCR, and TCRdb kept only the in-frame ones, dropping some. The profile shows tens of thousands of clones, approximately 80% of them singletons. The sample consisted of unsorted PBMCs, taken 2.7 to 2.9 years after starting antiretroviral therapy. All receptors derive from a man younger than 45 with HIV.

The J gene is TRBJ1-4, the V gene TRBV9; maybe TRBD1 (6 bases). The CDR3 runs 13 residues. The germline V and J ends were trimmed by 4 bases and 7 bases, with 11 bases remaining between them. Germline V lookup: CDR1 SGDLS, CDR2 YYNGEE. CDR3 residues: CASSPGTTEKLFF. In DNA form, the CDR3 reads TGTGCCAGCAGCCCCGGGACAACTGAAAAACTGTTTTTT.

The chain has TRBV5-4 and TRBJ1-3, with D possibly being TRBD1 (5 bases). V shed 4 bases and J shed 4 bases, with 12 bases lying between them. The CDR3 contains 14 residues. Germline assignment: CDR1 SGHNT and CDR2 YYREEE (reference sequence). Here the CDR3 reads CASSHRDEGNTIYF. DNA for the CDR3: TGTGCCAGCAGCCACCGGGACGAGGGAAACACCATATATTTT.

The rearrangement links TRBV7-8 to TRBJ1-1, with D tentatively TRBD1 (5 bases). Looked up from germline, CDR1 is SGHVS and CDR2 is FQNEAQ. With 5 bases removed from V and 1 base from J, the gap between germline ends came to 11 bases. CDR3 length: 14 amino acids. As DNA, the CDR3 is TGTGCCAGCAGCCTATACAGGACGAACACTGAAGCTTTCTTT. It specifies CASSLYRTNTEAFF.

The gene calls are TRBV19 and TRBJ1-2, with 9 bases that match TRBD1. This CDR3 region has 14 residues. CDR1 and CDR2 (germline): LNHDA, SQIVND (reference sequence). V shed 2 bases, J shed 4 bases, and the junction held 2 bases outside the gene matches. For the CDR3, the DNA is TGTGCCAGTAGTATATTGGGACAGGGCTATGGCTACACCTTC. It yields the protein CASSILGQGYGYTF.

The chain combines TRBV15 with TRBJ2-1; 10 nucleotides line up with TRBD2. The V segment lost 0 bases and the J segment 9 bases; nucleotides outside the gene matches: 8. CDR3 length: 16 amino acids. Germline V gene lookup returns CDR1 LNHNV and CDR2 YYDKDF (reference sequence). The CDR3 DNA sequence: TGTGCCACCAGCAGAGAGATAAGCGGGAGGGGGATTGAGCAGTTCTTC. Its translation: CATSREISGRGIEQFF.

This sequence joins TRBV18 and TRBJ2-5; D remains ambiguous. Trimming removed 3 bases from V and 4 bases from J, with 9 bases in between. Germline assignment: CDR1 KGHSH and CDR2 LQKENI. This CDR3 has 13 residues. The CDR3 loop reads CASSPGVGETQYF. CDR3 DNA: TGTGCCAGCTCACCTGGTGTGGGAGAGACCCAGTACTTC.

The chain combines TRBV19 with TRBJ2-2; 7 nucleotides align to TRBD1. V lost 5 bases and J lost 7; bases outside the gene matches: 10. The CDR3 covers 15 residues. CDR1 and CDR2 (germline): LNHDA, SQIVND (reference sequence). CDR3 in DNA: TGTGCCAGTAGTCCCACAGGGGTGGAGGACGGGGAGCTGTTTTTT. Protein: CASSPTGVEDGELFF.

CDR3 nucleotide sequence: TGTGCCAGTAGTCCCTCCGTCAATTCCTATGGCTACACCTTC. This codes for CASSPSVNSYGYTF. V gene TRBV19 combines with J gene TRBJ1-2; the D is unclear. V dropped 5 bases and J dropped 4 bases, with 14 bases sitting between them. The CDR3 has 14 residues. Germline-derived CDR1 and CDR2 are LNHDA and SQIVND (reference sequence). Combining the CDR3 with reference TRBV19 and TRBJ1-2 gives the whole variable domain DGGITQSPKYLFRKEGQNVTLSCEQNLNHDAMYWYRQDPGQGLRLIYYSQIVNDFQKGDIAEGYSVSREKKESFPLTVTSAQKNPTAFYLCASSPSVNSYGYTFGSGTRLTVV.

V and J are TRBV11-2 and TRBJ1-6, with a weak D call TRBD1 (5 bases). V lost 3 bases and J lost 7, with 10 bases in between. Germline V gene lookup returns CDR1 SGHAT and CDR2 FQNNGV. The CDR3 is made up of 14 amino acids. The CDR3 DNA is TGTGCCAGCAGCTTCGAGGGGTACAATTCACCCCTCCACTTT. This codes for CASSFEGYNSPLHF.

V is TRBV19 and J is TRBJ1-6; D might be TRBD1 (5 bases). The V and J ends lost 7 bases and 0 bases respectively, with 16 bases between them. The germline gives CDR1 LNHDA, CDR2 SQIVND (reference sequence). The CDR3 is made up of 17 amino acids. The CDR3 coding sequence is TGTGCCAGTACCGGGACCCTTGGACTCTCCTATAATTCACCCCTCCACTTT. Translated: CASTGTLGLSYNSPLHF.

This sequence joins TRBV6-1 and TRBJ2-7, with TRBD2 matching 9 bases. Germline V lookup: CDR1 MNHNS, CDR2 SASEGT. CDR3 length: 15 amino acids. Losses at the gene ends were 2 bases for V and 4 bases for J; bases not matched to a gene: 6. The CDR3 region is CASSEPGTSLYEQYF. In DNA, the CDR3 is TGTGCCAGCAGTGAACCCGGGACTAGCTTATACGAGCAGTACTTC.

This chain uses TRBV6-6 with TRBJ2-5, with D maybe TRBD1 (6 bases). Trimming pared 2 bases from V and 0 bases from J, leaving 7 bases between. The CDR3 is 14 amino acids. The germline gives CDR1 MNHNY, CDR2 SVGAGI (reference sequence). The CDR3 protein is CASSYGQYQETQYF. The CDR3 coding sequence is TGTGCCAGCAGTTACGGACAGTACCAAGAGACCCAGTACTTC.

The chain employs TRBV6-5 and TRBJ1-6, with D possibly being TRBD1 (5 bases). This CDR3 contains 15 residues. V gave up 6 bases and J gave up 2 bases, with 11 bases separating them. Germline V gene lookup returns CDR1 MNHEY and CDR2 SVGAGI. Written as DNA, the CDR3 is TGTGCCAGCAGGCCCCAACAGGCCTATAATTCACCCCTCCACTTT. Amino acid sequence: CASRPQQAYNSPLHF.

This sequence joins TRBV27 and TRBJ2-1; possible D gene TRBD2, 6 bases. The CDR3 is made up of 14 amino acids. Germline lookup yields CDR1 MNHEY and CDR2 SMNVEV (reference sequence). V was cut by 0 bases and J by 8 bases, with 11 bases left in between. CDR3 in amino acids: CASSLSWRADEQFF. The DNA of the CDR3 is TGTGCCAGCAGTTTATCGTGGAGGGCAGATGAGCAGTTCTTC.

This clone was recorded a few times. V usage is TRBV5-1 and J usage is TRBJ1-2; TRBD1 agrees at 7 bases. The CDR3 has 16 amino acids. V was pared by 4 bases and J by 2 bases, with 11 bases of the junction left unmatched. The germline V gene has CDR1 SGHRS and CDR2 YFSETQ. The CDR3 nucleotides read TGCGCCAGCAGCCCCTTTCAGGGGGGCGCAAACTATGGCTACACCTTC. Protein product: CASSPFQGGANYGYTF.

V usage is TRBV5-4 and J usage is TRBJ2-5; 8 bases fit TRBD2. This CDR3 spans 15 amino acids. CDR1 and CDR2 (germline): SGHNT, YYREEE (reference sequence). Germline trimming cut 0 bases from V and 2 bases from J; bases unmatched to any gene: 3. The CDR3 region has the DNA TGTGCCAGCAGCTTGGAGGGACTAGTTCAAGAGACCCAGTACTTC. Translation: CASSLEGLVQETQYF.

The genes are TRBV7-2 and TRBJ2-1, with TRBD2 matching over 9 bases. CDR3 length: 14 amino acids. After removal of 1 base from V and 6 bases from J, the junction contained 1 base not matched to a gene. Per the germline V gene, CDR1 is SGHTA and CDR2 is FQGNSA. CDR3 DNA: TGTGCCAGCAGCTTAGGACTAGCGGCCAATGAGCAGTTCTTC. Encoded protein: CASSLGLAANEQFF.

The chain uses TRBV5-4 and TRBJ2-5; D possibly matches TRBD1 or TRBD2 (5 bases each). The J call is doubtful: the DNA matches TRBJ2-7 better. Germline V lookup: CDR1 SGHNT, CDR2 YYREEE (reference sequence). The CDR3 covers 15 residues. The CDR3, as DNA: TGTGCCAGCAGCTTGGCCCAGGGAGTGGCCTACGAGCAGTACTTC. Protein: CASSLAQGVAYEQYF.

The V gene is TRBV10-3, the J gene TRBJ2-3; either TRBD1 or TRBD2 may fit D (5 bases each). Trimming cost V 2 bases and J 5 bases, with 8 bases left between them. Germline V gene lookup returns CDR1 ENHRY and CDR2 SYGVKD. The CDR3 runs 13 residues. CDR3 sequence reads: CAISELGVDTQYF. CDR3 coding DNA: TGTGCCATCAGTGAGCTGGGGGTAGATACGCAGTATTTT.

The chain links TRBV5-5 to TRBJ1-1; D ambiguous. This CDR3 contains 11 residues. CDR1 is SGHKS, CDR2 YYEKEE, per germline (reference sequence). The V end was cut by 1 base, the J end by 11 bases, with 9 bases between. The CDR3 sequence is CASSLTGRAFF. CDR3 in DNA: TGTGCCAGCAGCTTGACTGGGAGGGCTTTCTTT. The variable domain in full, completed from reference TRBV5-5 and TRBJ1-1, reads DAGVTQSPTHLIKTRGQQVTLRCSPISGHKSVSWYQQVLGQGPQFIFQYYEKEERGRGNFPDRFSARQFPNYSSELNVNALLLGDSALYLCASSLTGRAFFGQGTRLTVV.

The V call is TRBV7-9, the J call TRBJ1-1, with 8 bases that match TRBD1. CDR1 is SEHNR, CDR2 FQNEAQ, per germline (reference sequence). The CDR3 spans 13 residues. V lost 1 base and J lost 5; bases outside the gene matches: 0. This CDR3 is CASSLGTGTEAFF. The CDR3 nucleotides read TGTGCCAGCAGCTTAGGGACAGGGACTGAAGCTTTCTTT.

DNA of the CDR3: TGTGCCAGTAGTATACTGGGGACTAGCGGGGTAAGCTCCTACAATGAGCAGTTCTTC. Amino acid sequence: CASSILGTSGVSSYNEQFF. This chain links TRBV19 with TRBJ2-1; 13 nucleotides align to TRBD2. Per germline, CDR1 LNHDA and CDR2 SQIVND (reference sequence). The J segment lost 0 bases and the V segment lost 2 bases, leaving 7 bases of the junction unmatched. This CDR3 is 19 amino acids long.

The chain links TRBV28 to TRBJ1-4; no reliable D call. The CDR3 runs 12 residues. Per the germline V gene, CDR1 is MDHEN and CDR2 is SYDVKM. V was trimmed by 2 bases and J by 13 bases, leaving 11 bases between them. The CDR3 region is CASSLAGYLLFF. The DNA of the CDR3 is TGTGCCAGCAGTTTAGCTGGGTATTTACTGTTTTTT.

Note on this clone: One end of the junction does not line up with germline, which may come from a read error. The CDR3 nucleotides are TGTGCCAACTCACCACCGTTAGGGGATACCGGGGAGCTGTTTTTT. This gives the protein CANSPPLGDTGELFF. This chain links TRBV18 with TRBJ2-2; D possibly corresponds to TRBD1 (5 bases). Germline CDR1 and CDR2: KGHSH and LQKENI. This CDR3 has 15 amino acids.

The chain employs TRBV7-2 and TRBJ2-7, with 11 bases matching TRBD2. The V and J ends lost 1 base and 12 bases, in that order; junction bases with no gene match: 2. Germline lookup yields CDR1 SGHTA and CDR2 FQGNSA. This CDR3 is built from 12 residues. CDR3 sequence reads: CASSLGTSGLYF. DNA of the CDR3: TGTGCCAGCAGCTTAGGGACTAGCGGGCTGTACTTC.

This chain connects TRBV7-9 to TRBJ2-1; D is undetermined. The CDR3 contains 12 residues. From germline, CDR1 is SEHNR and CDR2 FQNEAQ (reference sequence). With 1 base removed from V and 7 bases from J, the gap between germline ends came to 5 bases. The CDR3 region is CASSLVGNEQFF. The CDR3 DNA reads TGTGCCAGCAGCTTAGTCGGGAATGAGCAGTTCTTC.

V usage is TRBV9 and J usage is TRBJ1-5, with 7 bases that match TRBD1. The CDR3 has 15 amino acids. Trimming removed 4 bases from V and 3 bases from J; junction bases left unmatched: 7. The germline V gene has CDR1 SGDLS and CDR2 YYNGEE. The CDR3 region has the DNA TGTGCCAGCAGCCCGGGACAGACTCCCAATCAGCCCCAGCATTTT. Protein product: CASSPGQTPNQPQHF.